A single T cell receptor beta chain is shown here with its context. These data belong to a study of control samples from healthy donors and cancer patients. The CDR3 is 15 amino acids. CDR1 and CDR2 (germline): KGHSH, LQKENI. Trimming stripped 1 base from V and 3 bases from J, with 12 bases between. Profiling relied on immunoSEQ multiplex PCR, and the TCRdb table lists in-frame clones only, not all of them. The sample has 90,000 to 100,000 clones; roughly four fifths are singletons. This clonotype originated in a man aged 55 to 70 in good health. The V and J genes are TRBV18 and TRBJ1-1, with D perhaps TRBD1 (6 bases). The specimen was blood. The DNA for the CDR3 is TGTGCCAGCTCACCACAGGACAGTGGGCACACTGAAGCTTTCTTT. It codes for CASSPQDSGHTEAFF.